This T cell receptor (beta chain) was profiled in a study of T cell clonality in common variable immunodeficiency. Study-level points and caveats: CVID subjects shared fewer TCRbeta clones than healthy controls did. Reportedly, TCR beta sequences from common variable immunodeficiency showed fewer deletions and N-nucleotide insertions.

This CDR3 has 15 amino acids. Germline CDR1 is ENHRY and CDR2 is SYGVKD. Trimming cost V 0 bases and J 2 bases, with 11 bases left between them. Donors gave about 5 to 9 ml heparinized peripheral whole blood. Control and CVID samples contributed equal amounts of genomic DNA. Here immunoSEQ multiplex PCR was the method, and the copy in TCRdb shows in-frame clones only, minus some. There are around 50,000 clones in the sample, none observed a single time. Ten or more counts support this clone. Its antigen is currently unknown. The read finishes 3 residues shy of the CDR3 end, and the germline J gene is used to complete it.

Specimen: peripheral blood mononuclear cells. The gene calls are TRBV10-3 and TRBJ2-7; D is possibly TRBD1 or TRBD2 (5 bases each). The source is a person aged 18 to 75 in good health. CDR3 sequence reads: CAISESSQGAYEQYF. The sequenced part of the CDR3 DNA is TGTGCCATCAGTGAGTCGAGCCAGGGAGCCTACGAG.